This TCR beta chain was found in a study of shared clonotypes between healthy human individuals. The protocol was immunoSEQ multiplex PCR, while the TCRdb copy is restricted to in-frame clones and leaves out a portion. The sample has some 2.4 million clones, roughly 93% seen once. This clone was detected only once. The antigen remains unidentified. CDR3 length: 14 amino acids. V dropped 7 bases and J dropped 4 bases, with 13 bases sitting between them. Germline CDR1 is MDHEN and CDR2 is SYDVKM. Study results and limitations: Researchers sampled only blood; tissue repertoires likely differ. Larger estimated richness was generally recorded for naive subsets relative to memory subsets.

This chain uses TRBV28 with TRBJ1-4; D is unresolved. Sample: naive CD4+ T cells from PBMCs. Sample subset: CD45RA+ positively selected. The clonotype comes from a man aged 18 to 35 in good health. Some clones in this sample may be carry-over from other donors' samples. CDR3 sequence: CASTLAGSNEKLFF. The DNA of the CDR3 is TGTGCCAGCACCCTGGCGGGGAGTAATGAAAAACTGTTTTTT.